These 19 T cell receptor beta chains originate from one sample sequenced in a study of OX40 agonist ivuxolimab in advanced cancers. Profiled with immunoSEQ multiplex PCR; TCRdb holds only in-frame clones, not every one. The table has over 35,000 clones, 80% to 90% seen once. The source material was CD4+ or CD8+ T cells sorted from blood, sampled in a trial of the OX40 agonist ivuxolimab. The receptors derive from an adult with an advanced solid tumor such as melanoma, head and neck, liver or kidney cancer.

The CDR3 DNA follows: TGTGCCAGCAGCGTAGAAGCGGGAGGGCGGGAAGATACGCAGTATTTT. It encodes CASSVEAGGREDTQYF. The chain is built from TRBV9 and TRBJ2-3, with 10 bases lining up with TRBD2. Germline-derived CDR1 and CDR2 are SGDLS and YYNGEE. V was clipped by 0 bases and J by 5 bases; unmatched bases: 6. This CDR3 has 16 residues.

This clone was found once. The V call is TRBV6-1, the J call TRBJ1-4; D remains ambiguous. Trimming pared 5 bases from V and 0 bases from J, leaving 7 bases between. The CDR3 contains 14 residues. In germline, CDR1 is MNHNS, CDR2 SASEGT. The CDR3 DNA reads TGTGCCAGCAGTCACGATACAACTAATGAAAAACTGTTTTTT. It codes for CASSHDTTNEKLFF.

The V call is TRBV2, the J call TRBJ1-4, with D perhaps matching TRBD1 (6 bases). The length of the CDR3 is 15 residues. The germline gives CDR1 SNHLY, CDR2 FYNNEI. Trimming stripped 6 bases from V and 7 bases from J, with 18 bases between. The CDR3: CASSYGQFRGEKLFF. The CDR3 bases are TGTGCCAGCAGCTATGGACAGTTTAGAGGTGAAAAACTGTTTTTT.

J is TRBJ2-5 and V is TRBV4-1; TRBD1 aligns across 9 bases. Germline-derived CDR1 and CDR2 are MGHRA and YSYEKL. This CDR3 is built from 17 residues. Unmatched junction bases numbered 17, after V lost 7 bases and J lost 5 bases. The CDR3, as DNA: TGCGCCAGCACCCGAGACCCTGGACAGGGGAACGGGGAGACCCAGTACTTC. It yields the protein CASTRDPGQGNGETQYF.

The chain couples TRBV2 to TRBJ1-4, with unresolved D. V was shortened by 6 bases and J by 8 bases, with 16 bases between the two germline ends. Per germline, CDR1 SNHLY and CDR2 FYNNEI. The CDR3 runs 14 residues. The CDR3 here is CASRQGYSSEKLFF. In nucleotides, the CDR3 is TGTGCCAGCAGGCAAGGGTATAGTTCGGAAAAACTGTTTTTT.

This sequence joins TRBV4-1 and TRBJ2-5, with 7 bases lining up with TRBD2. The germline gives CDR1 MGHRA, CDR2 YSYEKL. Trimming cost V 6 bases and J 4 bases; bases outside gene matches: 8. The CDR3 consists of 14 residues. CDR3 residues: CASSNLAVGETQYF. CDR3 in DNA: TGCGCCAGCAGTAACCTAGCGGTTGGAGAGACCCAGTACTTC.

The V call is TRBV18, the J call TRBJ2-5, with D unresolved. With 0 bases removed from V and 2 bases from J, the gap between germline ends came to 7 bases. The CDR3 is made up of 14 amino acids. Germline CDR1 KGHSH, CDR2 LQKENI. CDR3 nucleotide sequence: TGTGCCAGCTCACCACCGTCGGCACAAGAGACCCAGTACTTC. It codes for CASSPPSAQETQYF. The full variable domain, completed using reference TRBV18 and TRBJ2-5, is NAGVMQNPRHLVRRRGQEARLRCSPMKGHSHVYWYRQLPEEGLKFMVYLQKENIIDESGMPKERFSAEFPKEGPSILRIQQVVRGDSAAYFCASSPPSAQETQYFGPGTRLLVL.

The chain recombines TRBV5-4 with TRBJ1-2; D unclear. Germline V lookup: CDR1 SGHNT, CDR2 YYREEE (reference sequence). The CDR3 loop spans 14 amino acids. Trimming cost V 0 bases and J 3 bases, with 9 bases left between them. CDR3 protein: CASSLAGVHYGYTF. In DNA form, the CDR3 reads TGTGCCAGCAGCTTGGCCGGGGTGCACTATGGCTACACCTTC.

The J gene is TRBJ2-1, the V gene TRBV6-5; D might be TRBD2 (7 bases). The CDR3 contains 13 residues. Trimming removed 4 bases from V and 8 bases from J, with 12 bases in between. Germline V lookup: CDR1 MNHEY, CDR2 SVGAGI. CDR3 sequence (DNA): TGTGCCAGCAGTTGGCGGGGGCCGGATGAGCAGTTCTTC. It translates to CASSWRGPDEQFF.

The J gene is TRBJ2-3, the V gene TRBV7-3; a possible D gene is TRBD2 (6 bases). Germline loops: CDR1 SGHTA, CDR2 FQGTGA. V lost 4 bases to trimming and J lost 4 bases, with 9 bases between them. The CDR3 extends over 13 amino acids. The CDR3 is CASSSPSADTQYF. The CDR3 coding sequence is TGTGCCAGCAGCTCCCCTAGCGCAGATACGCAGTATTTT. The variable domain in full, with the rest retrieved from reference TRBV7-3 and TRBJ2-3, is GAGVSQTPSNKVTEKGKYVELRCDPISGHTALYWYRQSLGQGPEFLIYFQGTGAADDSGLPNDRFFAVRPEGSVSTLKIQRTERGDSAVYLCASSSPSADTQYFGPGTRLTVL.

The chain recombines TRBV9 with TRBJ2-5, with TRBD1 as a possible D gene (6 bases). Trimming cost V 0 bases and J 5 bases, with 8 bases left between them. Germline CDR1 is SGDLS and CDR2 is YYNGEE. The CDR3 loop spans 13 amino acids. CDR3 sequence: CASSVAGVETQYF. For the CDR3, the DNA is TGTGCCAGCAGCGTAGCAGGGGTGGAGACCCAGTACTTC.

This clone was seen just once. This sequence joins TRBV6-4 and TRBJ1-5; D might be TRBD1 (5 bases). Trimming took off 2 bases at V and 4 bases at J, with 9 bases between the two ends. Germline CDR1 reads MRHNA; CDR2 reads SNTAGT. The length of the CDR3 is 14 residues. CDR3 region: CASSDGAGNQPQHF. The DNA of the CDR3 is TGTGCCAGCAGTGACGGGGCAGGGAATCAGCCCCAGCATTTT.

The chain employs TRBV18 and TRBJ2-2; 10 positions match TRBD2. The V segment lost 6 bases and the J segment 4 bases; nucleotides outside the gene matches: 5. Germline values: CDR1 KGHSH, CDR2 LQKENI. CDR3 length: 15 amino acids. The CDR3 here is CASSSGLATTGELFF. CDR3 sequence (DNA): TGTGCCAGCTCGTCGGGACTAGCGACCACCGGGGAGCTGTTTTTT.

The chain's CDR3 is CASSEAVVAGKKYF. In DNA form, the CDR3 reads TGTGCCAGCAGTGAAGCAGTGGTAGCGGGTAAGAAGTACTTC. This chain uses TRBV6-1 with TRBJ2-7, with TRBD2 matching over 7 bases. From germline, CDR1 is MNHNS and CDR2 SASEGT. The CDR3 sequence is 14 residues long. With 0 bases clipped from V and 11 bases from J, the junction kept 10 bases outside the gene matches.

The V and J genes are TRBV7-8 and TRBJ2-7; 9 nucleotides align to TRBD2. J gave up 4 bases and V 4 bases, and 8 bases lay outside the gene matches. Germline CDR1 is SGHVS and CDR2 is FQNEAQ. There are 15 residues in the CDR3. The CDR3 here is CASSSRRLAAYEQYF. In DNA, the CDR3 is TGTGCCAGCAGCTCACGCCGACTAGCGGCTTACGAGCAGTACTTC. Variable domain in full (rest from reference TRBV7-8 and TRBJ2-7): GAGVSQSPRYKVAKRGQDVALRCDPISGHVSLFWYQQALGQGPEFLTYFQNEAQLDKSGLPSDRFFAERPEGSVSTLKIQRTQQEDSAVYLCASSSRRLAAYEQYFGPGTRLTVT.

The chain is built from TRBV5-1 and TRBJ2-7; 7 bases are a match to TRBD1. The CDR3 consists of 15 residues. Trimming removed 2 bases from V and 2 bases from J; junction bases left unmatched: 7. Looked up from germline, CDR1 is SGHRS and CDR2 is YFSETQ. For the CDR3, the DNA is TGCGCCAGCAGCTTATACCGGGACAGTCCCTACGAGCAGTACTTC. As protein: CASSLYRDSPYEQYF.

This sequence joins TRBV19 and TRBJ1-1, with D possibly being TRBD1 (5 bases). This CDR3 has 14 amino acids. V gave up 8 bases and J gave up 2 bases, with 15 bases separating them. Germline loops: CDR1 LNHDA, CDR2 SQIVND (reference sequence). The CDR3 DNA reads TGTGCCAGTCGGGGGAGGAACCCAAACACTGAAGCTTTCTTT. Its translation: CASRGRNPNTEAFF.

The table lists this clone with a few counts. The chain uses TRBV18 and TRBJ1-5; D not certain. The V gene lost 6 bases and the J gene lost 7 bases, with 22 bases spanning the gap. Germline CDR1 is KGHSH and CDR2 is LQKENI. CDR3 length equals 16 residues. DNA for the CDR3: TGTGCCAGCTCCACTAGTCCGGGTTCCACGGGGCAGCCCCAGCATTTT. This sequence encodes CASSTSPGSTGQPQHF.

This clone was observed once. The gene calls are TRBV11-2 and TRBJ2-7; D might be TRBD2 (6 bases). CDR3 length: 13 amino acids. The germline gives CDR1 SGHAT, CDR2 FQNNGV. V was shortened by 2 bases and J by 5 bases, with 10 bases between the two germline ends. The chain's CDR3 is CASSLRGGDEQYF. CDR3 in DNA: TGTGCCAGCAGCTTAAGGGGAGGAGACGAGCAGTACTTC.